This paragraph covers one T cell receptor (beta chain) sequence. As yet, its antigen is unknown. One end of the junction is discordant with germline, which a read error may explain. The data were taken from a study of T cell responses to AZD1222 COVID-19 vaccine. Sequencing was performed with immunoSEQ multiplex PCR; in TCRdb, only in-frame clones are kept and a portion is missing. The sample carries more than 85,000 clones, about 80% recorded once. Study-wide results and caveats: Among the donors, most were white British and more were female, and clonal diversity was possibly underestimated.

This CDR3 spans 12 amino acids. Germline V lookup: CDR1 SGHKS, CDR2 YYEKEE (reference sequence). This specimen consisted of peripheral blood, obtained on day 0 of AZD1222 vaccination. This chain uses TRBV5-5 with TRBJ2-7; D may correspond to TRBD1 or TRBD2 (6 bases each). The sequence was obtained from an adult in good health. This CDR3 reads CASSLGHRGPLF. The CDR3 DNA sequence: TGTGCCAGCAGCCTGGGGCACCGGGGGCCGCTCTTC.